This T cell receptor (beta chain) was sequenced for a study of blood T cell repertoires in COVID-19. The wider study: Sample material is recorded as cDNA or gDNA derived from T cells, B-cell-depleted T cells, or PBMCs.

The CDR3 totals 13 residues. CDR1 is MNHNS, CDR2 SASEGT, per germline. Trimming removed 3 bases from V and 8 bases from J, with 11 bases in between. Only in-frame clones appear in the TCRdb table, and some are missing; sequencing was by immunoSEQ multiplex PCR. The sample contains about 63,000 clones, 87% of which appear only once. Input material: peripheral blood. The chain combines TRBV6-1 with TRBJ1-5; unclear D gene. The sequence came from a woman of 80 years or more with acute or convalescent COVID-19. The CDR3 bases are TGTGCCAGCAGTGATGGCCCACGGGAGCCCCAGCATTTT. Its protein product is CASSDGPREPQHF.